This T cell receptor (beta chain) was profiled in a study of CD8+ T cells in alopecia areata. J lost 8 bases, V lost 6 bases, and 7 bases had no gene match. The germline CDR1 and CDR2 sequences are LNHDA and SQIVND (reference sequence). The CDR3 length is 15 residues. This clone has only a few counts. The authors extracted RNA and reverse transcribed it into cDNA as the sequencing template. The table came from immunoSEQ multiplex PCR; TCRdb's copy has only in-frame clones and leaves some out. Among about 270,000 clones listed, about 60% were seen once. Treatment reported: oral pan-JAK inhibitor, 5-10 mg twice daily.

The starting material was CD4+ T cells sorted from blood, obtained at week 52, from a patient treated with tofacitinib. The receptor's source is a human donor with alopecia areata. The chain is built from TRBV19 and TRBJ1-6; 10 bases are shared with TRBD1. The CDR3 is CASRDPGQGYSPLHF. Here the CDR3 DNA reads TGTGCCAGTAGGGATCCGGGACAGGGGTATTCACCCCTCCACTTT.